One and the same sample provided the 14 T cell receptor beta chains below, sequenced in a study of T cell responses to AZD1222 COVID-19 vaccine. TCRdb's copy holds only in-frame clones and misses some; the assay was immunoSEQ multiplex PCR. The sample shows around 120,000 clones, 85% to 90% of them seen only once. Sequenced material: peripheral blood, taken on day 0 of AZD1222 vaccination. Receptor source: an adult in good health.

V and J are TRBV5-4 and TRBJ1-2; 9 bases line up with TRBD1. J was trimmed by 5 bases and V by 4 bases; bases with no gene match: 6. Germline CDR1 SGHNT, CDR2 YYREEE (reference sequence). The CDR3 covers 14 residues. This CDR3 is CASSVQGARYGYTF. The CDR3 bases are TGTGCCAGCAGCGTACAGGGGGCAAGGTATGGCTACACCTTC.

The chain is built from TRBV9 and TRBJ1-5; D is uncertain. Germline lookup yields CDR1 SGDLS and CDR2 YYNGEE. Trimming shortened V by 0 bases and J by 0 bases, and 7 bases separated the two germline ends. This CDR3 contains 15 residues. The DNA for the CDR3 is TGTGCCAGCAGCGTAGAGTGGGGTAGCAATCAGCCCCAGCATTTT. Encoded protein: CASSVEWGSNQPQHF. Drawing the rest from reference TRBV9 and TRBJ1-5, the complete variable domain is DSGVTQTPKHLITATGQRVTLRCSPRSGDLSVYWYQQSLDQGLQFLIQYYNGEERAKGNILERFSAQQFPDLHSELNLSSLELGDSALYFCASSVEWGSNQPQHFGDGTRLSIL.

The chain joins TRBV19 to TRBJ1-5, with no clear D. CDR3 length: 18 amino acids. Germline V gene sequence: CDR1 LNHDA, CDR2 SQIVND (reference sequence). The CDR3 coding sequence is TGTTCTTCGAGCGGGGATCTCCCGGGCCCCAATAGCAATCAGCCCCAGCATTTT. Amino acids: CSSSGDLPGPNSNQPQHF.

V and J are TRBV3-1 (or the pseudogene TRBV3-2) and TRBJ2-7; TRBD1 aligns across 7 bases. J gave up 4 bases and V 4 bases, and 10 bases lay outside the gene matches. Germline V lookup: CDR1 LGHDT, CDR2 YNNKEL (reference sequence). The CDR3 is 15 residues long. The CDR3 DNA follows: TGTGCCAGCAGCCTCTCACAGGGGTGGGGATACGAGCAGTACTTC. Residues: CASSLSQGWGYEQYF.

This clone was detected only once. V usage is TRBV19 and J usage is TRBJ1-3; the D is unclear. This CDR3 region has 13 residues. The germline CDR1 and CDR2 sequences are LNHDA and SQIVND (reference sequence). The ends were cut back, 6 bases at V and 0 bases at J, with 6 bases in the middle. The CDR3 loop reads CASRHSSGNTIYF. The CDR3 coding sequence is TGTGCCAGTAGACATAGCTCTGGAAACACCATATATTTT. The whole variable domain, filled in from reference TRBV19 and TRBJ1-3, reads DGGITQSPKYLFRKEGQNVTLSCEQNLNHDAMYWYRQDPGQGLRLIYYSQIVNDFQKGDIAEGYSVSREKKESFPLTVTSAQKNPTAFYLCASRHSSGNTIYFGEGSWLTVV.

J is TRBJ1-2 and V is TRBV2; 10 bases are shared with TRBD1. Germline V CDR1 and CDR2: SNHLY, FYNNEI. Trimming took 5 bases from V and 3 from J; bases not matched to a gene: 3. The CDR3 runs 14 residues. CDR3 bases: TGTGCCAGCAGTCCGGACAGGGGGGACTATGGCTACACCTTC. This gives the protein CASSPDRGDYGYTF.

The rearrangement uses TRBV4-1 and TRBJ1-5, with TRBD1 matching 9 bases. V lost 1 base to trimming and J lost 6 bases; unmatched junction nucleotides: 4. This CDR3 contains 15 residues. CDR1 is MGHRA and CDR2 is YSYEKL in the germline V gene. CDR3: CASSQVGTGSQPQHF. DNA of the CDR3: TGCGCCAGCAGCCAAGTCGGGACAGGGAGTCAGCCCCAGCATTTT.

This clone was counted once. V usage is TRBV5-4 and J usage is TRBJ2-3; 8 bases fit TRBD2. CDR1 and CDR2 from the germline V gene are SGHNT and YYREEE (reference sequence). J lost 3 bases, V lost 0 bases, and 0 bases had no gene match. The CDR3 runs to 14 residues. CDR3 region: CASSLGGRTDTQYF. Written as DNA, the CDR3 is TGTGCCAGCAGCTTGGGCGGGAGGACAGATACGCAGTATTTT.

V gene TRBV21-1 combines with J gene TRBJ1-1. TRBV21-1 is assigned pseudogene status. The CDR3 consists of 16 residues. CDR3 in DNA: TGTGCCATCCCGACTCCTAGACGCGGGGAGAACACTGAAGCTTTCTTT. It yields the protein CAIPTPRRGENTEAFF.

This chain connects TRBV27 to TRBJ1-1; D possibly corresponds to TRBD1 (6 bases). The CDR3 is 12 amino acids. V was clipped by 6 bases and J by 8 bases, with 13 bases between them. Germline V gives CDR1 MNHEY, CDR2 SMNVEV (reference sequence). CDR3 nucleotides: TGTGCCAGCAGCCCCAGGGGAACCGAAGCTTTCTTT. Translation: CASSPRGTEAFF.

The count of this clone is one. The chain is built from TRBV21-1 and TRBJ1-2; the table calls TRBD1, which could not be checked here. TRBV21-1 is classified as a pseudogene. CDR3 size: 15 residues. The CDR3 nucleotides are TGTGCCAGCACCGGGACAGGGGTCCCTAACTATGGCTACACCTTC. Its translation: CASTGTGVPNYGYTF.

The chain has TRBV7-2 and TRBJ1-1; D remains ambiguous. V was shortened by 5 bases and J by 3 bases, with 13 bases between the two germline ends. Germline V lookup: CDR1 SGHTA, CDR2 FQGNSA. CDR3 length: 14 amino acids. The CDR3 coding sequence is TGTGCCAGCAGCCAACCTCTACCTTACACTGAAGCTTTCTTT. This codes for CASSQPLPYTEAFF.

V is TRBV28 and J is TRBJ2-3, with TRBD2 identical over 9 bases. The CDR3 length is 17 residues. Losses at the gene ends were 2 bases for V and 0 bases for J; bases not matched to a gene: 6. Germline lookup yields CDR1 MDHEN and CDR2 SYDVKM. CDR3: CASSLPSSGSSTDTQYF. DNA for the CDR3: TGTGCCAGCAGTTTACCAAGTAGCGGGAGTAGCACAGATACGCAGTATTTT.

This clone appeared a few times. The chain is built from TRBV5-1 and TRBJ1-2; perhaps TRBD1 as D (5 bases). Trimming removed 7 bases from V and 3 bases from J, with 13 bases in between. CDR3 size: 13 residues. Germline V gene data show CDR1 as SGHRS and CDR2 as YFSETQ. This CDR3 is CASARGGDYGYTF. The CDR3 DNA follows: TGCGCCAGCGCGCGGGGAGGGGACTATGGCTACACCTTC. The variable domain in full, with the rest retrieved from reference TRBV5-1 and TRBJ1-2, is KAGVTQTPRYLIKTRGQQVTLSCSPISGHRSVSWYQQTPGQGLQFLFEYFSETQRNKGNFPGRFSGRQFSNSRSEMNVSTLELGDSALYLCASARGGDYGYTFGSGTRLTVV.